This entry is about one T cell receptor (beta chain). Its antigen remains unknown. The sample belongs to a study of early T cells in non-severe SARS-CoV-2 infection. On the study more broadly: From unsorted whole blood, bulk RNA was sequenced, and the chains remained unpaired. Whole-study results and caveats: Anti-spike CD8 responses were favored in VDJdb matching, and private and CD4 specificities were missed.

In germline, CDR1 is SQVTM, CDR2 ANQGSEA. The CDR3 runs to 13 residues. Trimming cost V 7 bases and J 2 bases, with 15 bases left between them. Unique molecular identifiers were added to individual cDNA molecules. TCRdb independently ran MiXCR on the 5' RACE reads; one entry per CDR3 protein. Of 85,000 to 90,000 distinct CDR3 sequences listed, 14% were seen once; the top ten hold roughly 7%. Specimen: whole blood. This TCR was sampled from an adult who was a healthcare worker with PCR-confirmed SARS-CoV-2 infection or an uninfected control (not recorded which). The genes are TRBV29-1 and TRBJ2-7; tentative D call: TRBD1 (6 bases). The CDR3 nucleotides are TGCAGCGCCATGACGGGACATACCTACGAGCAGTACTTC. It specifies CSAMTGHTYEQYF.